Described below is a single TCR beta chain sequence and its context. Its antigen is still unknown. This record comes from a study of cytomegalovirus exposure and HLA in healthy donors. The wider study: Earlier sequencing of approximately 180 million T cells yielded under 120 million unique TCR beta sequences.

There are 14 residues in the CDR3. Trimming took off 3 bases at V and 0 bases at J, with 9 bases between the two ends. Per germline, CDR1 MNHEY and CDR2 SMNVEV (reference sequence). PCR amplification relied on 60 Vbeta primers (plus 13 Jbeta primers). The assay was immunoSEQ multiplex PCR, and TCRdb's table has in-frame clones only and misses some. Of some 130,000 clones listed, about 74% are singletons. Study conclusions and caveats: The classifier reportedly diagnosed cytomegalovirus status with high sensitivity and specificity.

This sequence joins TRBV27 and TRBJ2-7; D is perhaps TRBD1 (5 bases). The receptor was derived from a male donor in good health and CMV-seronegative. The sequencing input was PBMCs. As DNA, the CDR3 is TGTGCCAGCAGTTTCTCCAGGGTCTCCTACGAGCAGTACTTC. It codes for CASSFSRVSYEQYF.